This T cell receptor (beta chain) emerged from a study of blood T cells in healthy people across ages. Notes on the study in general: Not knowing donor CMV status may have confounded expanded clonotype changes.

The donors, aged about 6 to 95, were healthy Caucasians from Russia. The extraction recovered at least 5.5 micrograms of total RNA per sample. Through a sample-barcoded 5' primer and a J-beta primer mix, a second PCR was run for roughly 7 to 11 cycles. Every molecule of cDNA carried a tag from a template-switch adaptor with 12 random nucleotides. TCRdb redid the calling of the 5' RACE reads with MiXCR, one entry per CDR3 protein. The sample yields around 1,700,000 distinct CDR3 sequences, about 28% seen once. Regarding this clonotype: What it recognizes is unknown.

Germline V gives CDR1 SGHDT, CDR2 YYEEEE. V lost 3 bases and J lost 10; bases outside the gene matches: 7. The CDR3 extends over 14 amino acids. J is TRBJ2-4 and V is TRBV5-6; 10 bases agree with TRBD1. The clonotype comes from a woman aged 25 to 39 in good health. Sample: blood. CDR3 sequence (DNA): TGTGCCAGCAGCTGGCAGGACAGGGGGTTTATTCAGTACTTC. Amino acids: CASSWQDRGFIQYF.